This TCR beta chain was sequenced for a study of control samples from healthy donors and cancer patients. Sequencing used immunoSEQ multiplex PCR; TCRdb keeps in-frame clones, though not all of them. Among more than 35,000 clones listed, roughly 94% were seen once. Only one count was recorded for this clone. V was trimmed by 10 bases and J by 5 bases, leaving 17 bases between them. The germline gives CDR1 MDHEN, CDR2 SYDVKM. The length of the CDR3 is 13 residues. The chain joins TRBV28 to TRBJ2-5; D is perhaps TRBD2 (5 bases). This TCR was recovered from a man between 60 and 75 years old in good health. Sequenced material: blood. The CDR3 DNA sequence: TGTGCCATCCGGAGGATAGGCCTTGAGACCCAGTACTTC. This sequence encodes CAIRRIGLETQYF.